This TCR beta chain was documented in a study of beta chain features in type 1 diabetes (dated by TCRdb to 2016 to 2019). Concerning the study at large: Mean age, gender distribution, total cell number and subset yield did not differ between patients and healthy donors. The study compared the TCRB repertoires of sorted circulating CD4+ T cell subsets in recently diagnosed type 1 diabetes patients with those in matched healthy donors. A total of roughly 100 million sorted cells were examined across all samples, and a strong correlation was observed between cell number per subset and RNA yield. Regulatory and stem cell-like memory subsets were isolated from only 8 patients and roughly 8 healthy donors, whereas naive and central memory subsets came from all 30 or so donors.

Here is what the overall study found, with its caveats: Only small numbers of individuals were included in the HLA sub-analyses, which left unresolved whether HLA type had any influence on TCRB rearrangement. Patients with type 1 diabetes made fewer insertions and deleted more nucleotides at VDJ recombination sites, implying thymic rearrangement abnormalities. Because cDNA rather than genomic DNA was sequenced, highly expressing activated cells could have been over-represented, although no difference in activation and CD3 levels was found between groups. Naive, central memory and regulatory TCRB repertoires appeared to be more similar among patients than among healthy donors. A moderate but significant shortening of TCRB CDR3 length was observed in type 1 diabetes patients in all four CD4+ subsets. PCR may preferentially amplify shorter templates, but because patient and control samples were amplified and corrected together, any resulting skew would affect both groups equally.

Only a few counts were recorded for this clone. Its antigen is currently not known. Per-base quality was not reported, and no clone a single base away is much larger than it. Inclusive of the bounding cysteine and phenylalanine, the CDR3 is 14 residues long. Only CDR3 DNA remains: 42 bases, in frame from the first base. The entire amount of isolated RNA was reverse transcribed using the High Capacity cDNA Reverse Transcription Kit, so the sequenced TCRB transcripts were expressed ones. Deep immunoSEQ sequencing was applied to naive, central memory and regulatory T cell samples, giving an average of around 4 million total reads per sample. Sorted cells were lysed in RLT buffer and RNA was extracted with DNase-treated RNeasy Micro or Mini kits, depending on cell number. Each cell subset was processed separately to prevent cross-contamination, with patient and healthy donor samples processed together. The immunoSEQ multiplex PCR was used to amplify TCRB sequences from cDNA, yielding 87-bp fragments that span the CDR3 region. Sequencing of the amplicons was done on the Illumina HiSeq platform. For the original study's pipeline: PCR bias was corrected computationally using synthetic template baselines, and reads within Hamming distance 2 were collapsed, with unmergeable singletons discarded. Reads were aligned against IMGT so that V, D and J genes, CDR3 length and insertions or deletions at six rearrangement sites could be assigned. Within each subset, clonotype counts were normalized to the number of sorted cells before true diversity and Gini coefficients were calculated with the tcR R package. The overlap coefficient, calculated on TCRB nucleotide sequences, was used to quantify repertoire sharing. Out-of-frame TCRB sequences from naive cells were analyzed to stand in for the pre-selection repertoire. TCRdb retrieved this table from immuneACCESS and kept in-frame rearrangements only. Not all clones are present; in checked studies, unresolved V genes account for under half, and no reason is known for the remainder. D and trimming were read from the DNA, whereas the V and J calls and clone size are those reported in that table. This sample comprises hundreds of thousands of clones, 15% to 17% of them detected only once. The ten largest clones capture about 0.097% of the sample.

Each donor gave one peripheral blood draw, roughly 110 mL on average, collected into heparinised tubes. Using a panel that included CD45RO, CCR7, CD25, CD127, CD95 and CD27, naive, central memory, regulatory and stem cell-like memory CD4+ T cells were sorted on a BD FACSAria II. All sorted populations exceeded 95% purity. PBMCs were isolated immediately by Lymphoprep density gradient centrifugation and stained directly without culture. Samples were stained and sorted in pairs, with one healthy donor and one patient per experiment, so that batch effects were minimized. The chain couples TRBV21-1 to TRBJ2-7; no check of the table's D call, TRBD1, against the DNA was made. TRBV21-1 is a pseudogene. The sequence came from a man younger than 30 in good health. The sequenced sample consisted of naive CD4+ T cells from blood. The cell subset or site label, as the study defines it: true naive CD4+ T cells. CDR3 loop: CASSASGVRYEQYF. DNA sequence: TGTGCCAGCAGCGCATCAGGGGTGAGGTACGAGCAGTACTTC.